This T cell receptor beta chain was observed in a study of blood T cells in healthy people across ages. Sample-barcoded 5' priming and a J-beta primer mix drove a second PCR of about 6 to 11 cycles. In TCRdb, the 5' RACE reads were re-called with MiXCR into one record per CDR3 protein. The sample yields some 900,000 distinct CDR3 sequences, roughly 50% seen once. As to this clonotype: Its antigen is not known.

Healthy Caucasian individuals from Russia aged roughly 6 to 100 were enrolled as donors. Points from the study as a whole: Comparison with aged donors showed that long-lived donors had more naive CD4+ cells and higher diversity.

The clonotype was recovered from a young man in good health. Sequencing was performed on blood.

The CDR3 sequence: CASSYSRGLAAYEQYF. CDR3 nucleotides: TGTGCCAGCAGTTACTCGAGAGGGCTGGCCGCCTACGAGCAGTACTTC. The chain has TRBV6-5 and TRBJ2-7; tentatively, D is TRBD2 (5 bases). The V end was cut by 0 bases, the J end by 2 bases, with 14 bases between. Germline CDR1 MNHEY, CDR2 SVGAGI. The CDR3 has 16 residues.